A selection of T cell receptor beta chains follows, all from one sample in a study of T-cell reconstitution after alpha-beta-depleted transplantation in children. TCRdb processed the PCR reads anew with MiXCR; each CDR3 protein has one entry. The repertoire holds about 980,000 distinct CDR3 sequences, with about 29% as singletons. Sequencing used PBMCs, mostly from graft donor cells, obtained 360 days after TCRalphabeta/CD19-depleted stem cell transplant. The receptors derive from a boy under two years old who had a stem cell transplant for SCID, so the T cells may come from the graft donor. CDR3s include the opening cysteine and the closing phenylalanine or tryptophan. Each record gives: CDR3 protein, V gene, J gene.

CAWCSGVLSGANVLTF	TRBV30	TRBJ2-6
CATRVGTGSTNEKLFF	TRBV15	TRBJ1-4
CASSWTIGHEQYF	TRBV6-5	TRBJ2-7
CASSLDRKSLNNYGYTF	TRBV7-9	TRBJ1-2
CASSLDGRPPRTQGTEAFF	TRBV5-1	TRBJ1-1
CASSVSEGLANIQYF	TRBV7-9	TRBJ2-4
CASSLILRFRAFF	TRBV7-9	TRBJ1-1
CATSRDRASGGYEQYF	TRBV15	TRBJ2-7
CASSQQGAYRETQYF	TRBV5-1	TRBJ2-5
CASSLSEGGYEQYF	TRBV7-2	TRBJ2-7
CASSHGQGGPYEQYF	TRBV5-1	TRBJ2-7
CASSLLVTGSYEQYF	TRBV7-7	TRBJ2-7